The sequence of this TCR beta chain was determined in a study of blood T cells in healthy people across ages. General study results and limits: Long-lived donors exceeded aged donors in naive CD4+ cells and diversity.

Alongside a J-beta primer mix, a sample-barcoded 5' primer served in a second PCR lasting roughly 6 to 11 cycles. TCRdb re-analysed the 5' RACE reads in MiXCR, keeping a single row per CDR3 protein. The repertoire holds about 620,000 distinct CDR3 sequences, with 52% as singletons. Only one count was recorded for this clonotype. The target antigen is unknown. V shed 0 bases and J 4 bases; nucleotides not matched to a gene: 7. Germline loops: CDR1 MNHEY, CDR2 SVGAGI. The CDR3 totals 18 residues. Those donating, healthy Caucasian individuals from Russia, were aged 6 to 90. This chain connects TRBV6-5 to TRBJ2-3; 13 nucleotides align to TRBD2. The origin of this receptor is a woman of 80 years or more in good health. Sequences were obtained from blood. The CDR3 DNA sequence: TGTGCCAGCAGTTACTCCTTAGGACTAGCGGGAGCGTCAGATACGCAGTATTTT. This gives the protein CASSYSLGLAGASDTQYF.